Listed here are 29 T cell receptor beta chains from one sample, sequenced in a study of technical replicates of blood from a few donors. Profiling relied on immunoSEQ multiplex PCR, and the TCRdb table lists in-frame clones only, not all of them. The sample records more than 95,000 clones, 95% being singletons. The sample comprised T cells isolated from PBMCs. These receptors all come from a human donor in good health.

The CDR3 reads CAWSGRVGGNSPLHF. CDR3 nucleotide sequence: TGTGCCTGGAGCGGGAGGGTAGGGGGGAATTCACCCCTCCACTTT. The rearrangement joins TRBV30 to TRBJ1-6; TRBD1 might be the D (6 bases). CDR3 length equals 15 residues. Germline assignment: CDR1 GTSNPN and CDR2 SVGIG (reference sequence). V was pared by 3 bases and J by 7 bases, with 16 bases between. Full variable domain (remainder filled in from reference TRBV30 and TRBJ1-6): SQTIHQWPATLVQPVGSPLSLECTVEGTSNPNLYWYRQAAGRGLQLLFYSVGIGQISSEVPQNLSASRPQDRQFILSSKKLLLSDSGFYLCAWSGRVGGNSPLHFGNGTRLTVT.

The chain combines TRBV6-5 with TRBJ2-5; 7 nucleotides align to TRBD1. The CDR3 is made up of 13 amino acids. V shed 5 bases, J shed 2 bases, and the junction held 2 bases outside the gene matches. Germline CDR1 reads MNHEY; CDR2 reads SVGAGI. CDR3 amino acids: CASSPGQQETQYF. The CDR3 DNA sequence: TGTGCCAGCAGTCCGGGACAGCAAGAGACCCAGTACTTC.

The rearrangement joins TRBV5-6 to TRBJ2-7; unclear D gene. The CDR3 has 13 amino acids. Germline CDR1 reads SGHDT; CDR2 reads YYEEEE. V was trimmed by 1 base and J by 6 bases, leaving 11 bases between them. The CDR3 loop is CASSLNYLSEQYF. For the CDR3, the DNA is TGTGCCAGCAGCTTGAACTATCTCAGCGAGCAGTACTTC.

The chain couples TRBV7-3 to TRBJ2-3, with 7 bases fitting TRBD1. J gave up 11 bases and V 5 bases, and 7 bases lay outside the gene matches. Germline V lookup: CDR1 SGHTA, CDR2 FQGTGA. The CDR3 loop spans 12 amino acids. CDR3 sequence: CASSLDRDLQYF. CDR3 nucleotides: TGTGCCAGCAGCCTCGACAGGGATCTGCAGTATTTT.

In DNA, the CDR3 is TGCGCCAGCAGCCAAGAATACTCGGGGGGCAAAGATACGCAGTATTTT. Amino acid sequence: CASSQEYSGGKDTQYF. The chain uses TRBV4-1 and TRBJ2-3, with D possibly matching TRBD2 (7 bases). V shed 0 bases and J shed 5 bases, with 15 bases lying between them. This CDR3 comprises 16 residues. Germline V gives CDR1 MGHRA, CDR2 YSYEKL.

The rearrangement uses TRBV15 and TRBJ2-3, with D perhaps TRBD1 (5 bases). V shed 0 bases and J shed 6 bases, with 7 bases lying between them. Germline V gene sequence: CDR1 LNHNV, CDR2 YYDKDF (reference sequence). The CDR3 is 13 residues long. CDR3: CATSRDQGDTQYF. CDR3 nucleotides: TGTGCCACCAGCAGAGATCAGGGTGATACGCAGTATTTT.

The V and J genes are TRBV29-1 and TRBJ2-7; D possibly corresponds to TRBD1 (6 bases). V dropped 2 bases and J dropped 5 bases, with 22 bases sitting between them. The V gene's germline CDR1 is SQVTM and CDR2 ANQGSEA. The CDR3 extends over 16 amino acids. CDR3 residues: CSVEIPQDSQANEQYF. DNA for the CDR3: TGCAGCGTTGAAATTCCGCAGGACAGTCAAGCGAACGAGCAGTACTTC.

The gene calls are TRBV9 and TRBJ2-3; D gene unclear. The germline CDR1 and CDR2 sequences are SGDLS and YYNGEE. V lost 0 bases and J 5 bases, leaving 10 bases between the germline ends. This CDR3 has 14 residues. CDR3 bases: TGTGCCAGCAGCGTAGGGGCAGGTCTAGATACGCAGTATTTT. It specifies CASSVGAGLDTQYF. The full variable domain, its missing parts supplied by reference TRBV9 and TRBJ2-3, is DSGVTQTPKHLITATGQRVTLRCSPRSGDLSVYWYQQSLDQGLQFLIQYYNGEERAKGNILERFSAQQFPDLHSELNLSSLELGDSALYFCASSVGAGLDTQYFGPGTRLTVL.

This clone showed up just a few times. V usage is TRBV2 and J usage is TRBJ1-1, with D possibly matching TRBD1 (6 bases). There are 13 residues in the CDR3. CDR1 and CDR2 (germline): SNHLY, FYNNEI. Trimming left V 5 bases short and J 4 bases short, with 11 bases between. The DNA of the CDR3 is TGTGCCAGCAGTCCGACAGGTGGCACTGAAGCTTTCTTT. This sequence encodes CASSPTGGTEAFF.

The chain employs TRBV7-8 and TRBJ2-5, with 9 bases fitting TRBD2. The CDR3 loop spans 19 amino acids. Germline CDR1 is SGHVS and CDR2 is FQNEAQ. V trimming: 0 bases; J trimming: 4 bases; junction bases outside the gene matches: 15. CDR3 DNA sequence: TGTGCCAGCAGCTTAGCGCCTAGAGGAATGGCGGGAGGGGGAGAGACCCAGTACTTC. The encoded protein is CASSLAPRGMAGGGETQYF.

The V and J genes are TRBV7-2 and TRBJ2-1; possibly TRBD1 for D (7 bases). Germline loops: CDR1 SGHTA, CDR2 FQGNSA. The V end lost 1 base, the J end lost 13 bases, and 17 bases lay between the germline ends. The length of the CDR3 is 14 residues. Here the CDR3 reads CASSLVEGQTSQFF. In DNA form, the CDR3 reads TGTGCCAGCAGCTTAGTGGAGGGACAGACTTCACAGTTCTTC.

The rearrangement links TRBV20-1 to TRBJ2-5, with 8 bases aligning to TRBD1. Germline CDR1 reads DFQATT; CDR2 reads SNEGSKA (reference sequence). This CDR3 has 11 amino acids. DNA of the CDR3: TGCAGGACAGGGGTCGGGGAGACCCAGTACTTC. Translation: CRTGVGETQYF.

The chain couples TRBV27 to TRBJ2-4; possibly TRBD1 for D (6 bases). The CDR3 has 14 residues. Germline values: CDR1 MNHEY, CDR2 SMNVEV (reference sequence). V dropped 4 bases and J dropped 6 bases, with 13 bases sitting between them. In nucleotides, the CDR3 is TGTGCCAGCAGTTCAACAGGGCGGCGAAACATTCAGTACTTC. It codes for CASSSTGRRNIQYF.

The chain couples TRBV11-2 to TRBJ1-2; D may be TRBD1 (6 bases). V was pared by 5 bases and J by 4 bases, with 17 bases between. CDR1 is SGHAT and CDR2 is FQNNGV in the germline V gene. The CDR3 spans 15 residues. In DNA form, the CDR3 reads TGTGCCAGCAGCGACTCCGGGACATTAGGCTATGGCTACACCTTC. Protein sequence: CASSDSGTLGYGYTF.

On this clone: One junction end does not reproduce the germline sequence, and a read error may be involved. The genes are TRBV6-5 and TRBJ2-7, with D possibly TRBD1 on 7 matching bases. CDR1 MNHEY and CDR2 SVGAGI come from the germline V gene. The length of the CDR3 is 16 residues. The CDR3 sequence: CASSYSARGANYEQYF. The CDR3 nucleotides read TGTGCCAGCAGCTACTCCGCCAGGGGGGCGAACTACGAGCAGTACTTC.

CDR3 nucleotide sequence: TGTGCCAGCATAAACCGCCCGGGACTAGCGGGCCGGCTCAGTGGCGGGGAGCTGTTTTTT. Protein: CASINRPGLAGRLSGGELFF. The V gene is TRBV27, the J gene TRBJ2-2; 12 positions agree with TRBD2. CDR1 is MNHEY and CDR2 is SMNVEV in the germline V gene (reference sequence). The length of the CDR3 is 20 residues. V shed 7 bases and J 7 bases; nucleotides not matched to a gene: 22.

The chain has TRBV14 and TRBJ2-3; 12 bases align to TRBD2. After removal of 0 bases from V and 1 base from J, the junction contained 11 bases not matched to a gene. Germline V gene lookup returns CDR1 SGHDN and CDR2 FVKESK. CDR3 size: 20 residues. The CDR3, as DNA: TGTGCCAGCAGCCAAGAGTCGTTTCTAGCGGGAGGGCCGGGCACAGATACGCAGTATTTT. The encoded protein is CASSQESFLAGGPGTDTQYF.

The chain links TRBV6-5 to TRBJ1-6, with D possibly matching TRBD1 (5 bases). The CDR3 spans 15 residues. V gave up 1 base and J gave up 6 bases, with 10 bases separating them. Germline values: CDR1 MNHEY, CDR2 SVGAGI. This CDR3 is CASSYFETANSPLHF. CDR3 in DNA: TGTGCCAGCAGTTACTTTGAGACAGCTAATTCACCCCTCCACTTT.

The genes are TRBV9 and TRBJ2-7, with D perhaps TRBD1 (6 bases). Germline values: CDR1 SGDLS, CDR2 YYNGEE. The CDR3 runs to 16 residues. The V end lost 0 bases, the J end lost 3 bases, and 16 bases lay between the germline ends. Here the CDR3 DNA reads TGTGCCAGCAGCGTAGGTGGTCAGGGGATTTACTACGAGCAGTACTTC. This encodes CASSVGGQGIYYEQYF.

This chain uses TRBV6-5 with TRBJ1-1; possibly TRBD1 for D (5 bases). Germline V gene data show CDR1 as MNHEY and CDR2 as SVGAGI. This CDR3 has 14 amino acids. V was cut by 10 bases and J by 5 bases, with 20 bases left in between. The CDR3 here is CATRNSQGGTEAFF. DNA of the CDR3: TGTGCCACCCGTAACTCCCAGGGTGGGACTGAAGCTTTCTTT.

A single count supports this clone. V and J are TRBV28 and TRBJ1-5, with a weak D call TRBD1 (5 bases). The CDR3 contains 13 residues. With 7 bases removed from V and 5 bases from J, the gap between germline ends came to 12 bases. Germline assignment: CDR1 MDHEN and CDR2 SYDVKM. CDR3 sequence: CASNQGYYQPQHF. The CDR3 DNA follows: TGTGCCAGCAATCAGGGTTACTATCAGCCCCAGCATTTT. The full variable domain, completed using reference TRBV28 and TRBJ1-5, is DVKVTQSSRYLVKRTGEKVFLECVQDMDHENMFWYRQDPGLGLRLIYFSYDVKMKEKGDIPEGYSVSREKKERFSLILESASTNQTSMYLCASNQGYYQPQHFGDGTRLSIL.

The chain carries TRBV5-1 and TRBJ1-6, with 7 bases fitting TRBD1. The CDR3 totals 16 residues. The junction had 11 bases not matched to a gene; V was cut back by 4 bases and J by 7 bases. Germline V CDR1 and CDR2: SGHRS, YFSETQ. The CDR3 here is CASSQTGQARNSPLHF. For the CDR3, the DNA is TGCGCCAGCAGCCAGACCGGACAGGCCCGCAATTCACCCCTCCACTTT.

The chain has TRBV19 and TRBJ2-2; the D gene is possibly TRBD2 (5 bases). From germline, CDR1 is LNHDA and CDR2 SQIVND (reference sequence). V lost 7 bases to trimming and J lost 2 bases, with 14 bases between them. This CDR3 contains 15 residues. CDR3 region: CASTEGWINTGELFF. CDR3 nucleotides: TGTGCCAGTACCGAGGGTTGGATAAACACCGGGGAGCTGTTTTTT.

V is TRBV7-3 and J is TRBJ2-2, with TRBD2 matching over 7 bases. CDR3 length equals 12 residues. V dropped 4 bases and J dropped 8; count of bases not matched to a gene: 1. In germline, CDR1 is SGHTA, CDR2 FQGTGA. CDR3 residues: CASSSGGGELFF. CDR3 sequence (DNA): TGTGCCAGCAGCTCGGGGGGAGGGGAGCTGTTTTTT.

The chain uses TRBV19 and TRBJ1-6, with a weak D call TRBD1 (5 bases). This CDR3 comprises 14 residues. Germline loops: CDR1 LNHDA, CDR2 SQIVND (reference sequence). V lost 3 bases and J lost 8, with 11 bases in between. CDR3 sequence: CASSIGTGDSPLHF. CDR3 nucleotide sequence: TGTGCCAGTAGTATCGGTACAGGAGATTCACCCCTCCACTTT.

This CDR3 reads CASSLAGLAETYEQYF. The CDR3, as DNA: TGTGCCAGCAGCTTGGCCGGCCTAGCGGAGACCTACGAGCAGTACTTC. The chain uses TRBV5-6 and TRBJ2-7; 7 bases are a match to TRBD2. This CDR3 is built from 16 residues. After removal of 0 bases from V and 2 bases from J, the junction contained 8 bases not matched to a gene. Germline-derived CDR1 and CDR2 are SGHDT and YYEEEE.

The chain employs TRBV4-1 and TRBJ2-1, with 10 bases that match TRBD2. The germline V gene has CDR1 MGHRA and CDR2 YSYEKL. The CDR3 covers 16 residues. Trimming cost V 0 bases and J 4 bases; bases outside gene matches: 3. The CDR3 loop is CASSQDGTSDYNEQFF. CDR3 bases: TGCGCCAGCAGCCAAGATGGGACTAGCGATTACAATGAGCAGTTCTTC.

This clone was recorded only once. The chain links TRBV6-6 to TRBJ1-1, with D tentatively TRBD1 (6 bases). Looked up from germline, CDR1 is MNHNY and CDR2 is SVGAGI (reference sequence). Trimming cost V 10 bases and J 4 bases, with 19 bases left between them. The CDR3 length is 14 residues. The CDR3 region is CATHARGESTEAFF. CDR3 DNA sequence: TGTGCCACCCATGCCAGGGGCGAGAGCACTGAAGCTTTCTTT.

CDR3 protein: CAWRTPFAYEQYF. The CDR3 bases are TGTGCCTGGAGAACTCCCTTCGCCTACGAGCAGTACTTC. The genes are TRBV30 and TRBJ2-7; D ambiguous. The CDR3 loop spans 13 amino acids. Germline V gives CDR1 GTSNPN, CDR2 SVGIG (reference sequence). Trimming left V 3 bases short and J 2 bases short, with 11 bases between.